Described below is a single T cell receptor beta chain sequence and its context. Its target is unknown. This entry is derived from a study of T cell responses to AZD1222 COVID-19 vaccine. General study points: Mostly white British, mostly female donors; authors suggested clonal diversity may be underestimated. Spike-specific TCR breadth and depth were elevated following two AZD1222 doses. Unmutated variant regions are reportedly targeted by nearly half of spike-specific TCRs.

Some clones are missing from TCRdb's copy, which holds only in-frame ones; the method was immunoSEQ multiplex PCR. This table has roughly 120,000 clones, 90% to 95% appearing once. Source: peripheral blood, taken on day 0 of AZD1222 vaccination. The sequence came from an adult in good health.

The DNA of the CDR3 is TGTGCCAGCAGCTTTCAAGGACAGGGGGCAGGAGGCTACACCTTC. Amino acids: CASSFQGQGAGGYTF. The chain uses TRBV5-5 and TRBJ1-2; 11 bases align to TRBD1. The CDR3 consists of 15 residues. J gave up 8 bases and V 2 bases, and 8 bases lay outside the gene matches. The V gene's germline CDR1 is SGHKS and CDR2 YYEKEE (reference sequence).